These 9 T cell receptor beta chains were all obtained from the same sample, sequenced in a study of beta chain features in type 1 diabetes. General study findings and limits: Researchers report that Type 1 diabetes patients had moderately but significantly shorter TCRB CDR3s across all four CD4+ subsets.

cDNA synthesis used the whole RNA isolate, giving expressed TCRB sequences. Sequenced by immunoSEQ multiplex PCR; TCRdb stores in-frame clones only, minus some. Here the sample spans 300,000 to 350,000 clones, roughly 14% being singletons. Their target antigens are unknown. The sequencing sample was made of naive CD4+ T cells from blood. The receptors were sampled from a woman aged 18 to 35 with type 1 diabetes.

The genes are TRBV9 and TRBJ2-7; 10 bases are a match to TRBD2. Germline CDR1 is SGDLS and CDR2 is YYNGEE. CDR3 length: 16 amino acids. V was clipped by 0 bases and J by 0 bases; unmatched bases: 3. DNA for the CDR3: TGTGCCAGCAGCGTAGGCCTAGCGGGAGACTCCTACGAGCAGTACTTC. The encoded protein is CASSVGLAGDSYEQYF. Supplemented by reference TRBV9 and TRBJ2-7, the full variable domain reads DSGVTQTPKHLITATGQRVTLRCSPRSGDLSVYWYQQSLDQGLQFLIQYYNGEERAKGNILERFSAQQFPDLHSELNLSSLELGDSALYFCASSVGLAGDSYEQYFGPGTRLTVT.

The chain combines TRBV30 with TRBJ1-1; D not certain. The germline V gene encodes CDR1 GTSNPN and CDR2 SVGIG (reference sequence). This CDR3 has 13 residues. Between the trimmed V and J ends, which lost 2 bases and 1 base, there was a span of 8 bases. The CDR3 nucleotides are TGTGCCTGGAGTATACAGAGGAACACTGAAGCTTTCTTT. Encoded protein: CAWSIQRNTEAFF.

The CDR3 bases are TGTGCCAGCAGCCTTCTAGCGGGCGGTTTTACCCAGTACTTC. This encodes CASSLLAGGFTQYF. The chain combines TRBV14 with TRBJ2-5, with 8 bases identical to TRBD2. V lost 4 bases and J lost 8; bases outside the gene matches: 9. The germline V gene has CDR1 SGHDN and CDR2 FVKESK. CDR3 length: 14 amino acids.

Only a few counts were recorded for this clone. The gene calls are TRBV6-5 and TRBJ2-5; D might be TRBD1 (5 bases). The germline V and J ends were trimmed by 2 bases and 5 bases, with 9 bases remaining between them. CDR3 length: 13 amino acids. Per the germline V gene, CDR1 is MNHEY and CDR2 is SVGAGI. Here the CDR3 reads CASSYGRAETQYF. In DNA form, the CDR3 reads TGTGCCAGCAGTTACGGCAGGGCTGAGACCCAGTACTTC.

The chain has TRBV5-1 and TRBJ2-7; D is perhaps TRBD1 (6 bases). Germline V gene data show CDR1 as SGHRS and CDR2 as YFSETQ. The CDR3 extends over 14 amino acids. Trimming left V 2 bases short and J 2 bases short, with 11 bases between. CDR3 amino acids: CASSFRGSPYEQYV. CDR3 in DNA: TGCGCCAGCAGCTTCAGGGGTTCCCCCTACGAGCAGTACGTC.

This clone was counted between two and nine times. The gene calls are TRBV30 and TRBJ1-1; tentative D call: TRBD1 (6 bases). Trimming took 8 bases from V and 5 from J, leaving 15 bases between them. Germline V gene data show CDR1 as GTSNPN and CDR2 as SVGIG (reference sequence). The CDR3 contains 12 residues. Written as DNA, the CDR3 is TGTGCCCGGTCGGGGGGGCGTACTGAAGCTTTCTTT. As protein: CARSGGRTEAFF.

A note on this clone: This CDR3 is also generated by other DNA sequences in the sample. CDR3 sequence reads: CASSPPGGTQYF. Here the CDR3 DNA reads TGTGCCAGTAGCCCCCCAGGGGGGACCCAGTACTTC. The chain couples TRBV19 to TRBJ2-5, with TRBD1 matching 7 bases. Unmatched junction bases numbered 5, after V lost 6 bases and J lost 7 bases. Per the germline V gene, CDR1 is LNHDA and CDR2 is SQIVND (reference sequence). There are 12 residues in the CDR3.

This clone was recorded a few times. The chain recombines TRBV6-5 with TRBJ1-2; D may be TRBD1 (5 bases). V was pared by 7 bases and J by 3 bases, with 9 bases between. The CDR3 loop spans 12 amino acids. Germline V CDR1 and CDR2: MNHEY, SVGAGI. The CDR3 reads CASTGGDYGYTF. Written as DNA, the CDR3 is TGTGCCAGCACGGGGGGGGACTATGGCTACACCTTC.

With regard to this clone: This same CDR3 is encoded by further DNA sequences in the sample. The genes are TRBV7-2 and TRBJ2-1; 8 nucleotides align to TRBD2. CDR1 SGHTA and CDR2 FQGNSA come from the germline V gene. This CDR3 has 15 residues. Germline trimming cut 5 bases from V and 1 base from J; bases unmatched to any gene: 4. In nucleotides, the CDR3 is TGTGCCAGCAGCCGTACTAGCGGTTCCTACAATGAGCAGTTCTTC. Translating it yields CASSRTSGSYNEQFF.